These 26 T cell receptor beta chains were all obtained from the same sample, sequenced in a study of T cells in localized non-small cell lung cancer. Sequencing was performed with immunoSEQ multiplex PCR; in TCRdb, only in-frame clones are kept and a portion is missing. The sample contains approximately 41,000 clones, roughly 90% of which appear only once. The sample consisted of peripheral blood mononuclear cells, taken before any cancer treatment. These receptors originate from a male donor aged 60 or older with stage II lung adenocarcinoma.

V usage is TRBV5-1 and J usage is TRBJ2-2; 9 nucleotides line up with TRBD1. The CDR3 consists of 18 residues. J gave up 4 bases and V 3 bases, and 13 bases lay outside the gene matches. Germline-derived CDR1 and CDR2 are SGHRS and YFSETQ. The CDR3 reads CASSSGTGSAASTGELFF. In nucleotides, the CDR3 is TGCGCCAGCAGCTCCGGGACAGGGTCCGCGGCGAGCACCGGGGAGCTGTTTTTT.

The chain combines TRBV7-2 with TRBJ2-1; maybe TRBD2 (5 bases). The germline gives CDR1 SGHTA, CDR2 FQGNSA. CDR3 length: 14 residues. V was clipped by 5 bases and J by 2 bases, with 10 bases between them. In nucleotides, the CDR3 is TGTGCCAGCAGCGCGGGCCTAGCCTACAATGAGCAGTTCTTC. It yields the protein CASSAGLAYNEQFF.

J is TRBJ1-3 and V is TRBV29-1; TRBD1 agrees at 8 bases. Germline lookup yields CDR1 SQVTM and CDR2 ANQGSEA. V lost 3 bases to trimming and J lost 9 bases; unmatched junction nucleotides: 10. CDR3 length: 14 amino acids. CDR3 in amino acids: CSVDWDGQGITIYF. The CDR3 nucleotides are TGCAGCGTTGATTGGGACGGACAGGGTATCACCATATATTTT.

There are a few counts of this clone. The chain has TRBV27 and TRBJ2-7, with TRBD1 identical over 7 bases. CDR1 and CDR2 (germline): MNHEY, SMNVEV (reference sequence). Unmatched junction bases numbered 11, after V lost 7 bases and J lost 5 bases. The CDR3 runs 14 residues. The CDR3 here is CASKEWGTVDEQYF. The CDR3 coding sequence is TGTGCCAGCAAGGAGTGGGGGACAGTAGACGAGCAGTACTTC.

J is TRBJ2-7 and V is TRBV2, with a tentative D call TRBD1 (6 bases). Germline CDR1 and CDR2: SNHLY and FYNNEI. This CDR3 is 12 amino acids long. V was shortened by 4 bases and J by 4 bases, with 8 bases between the two germline ends. CDR3 region: CASSGTVYEQYF. The CDR3 DNA reads as TGTGCCAGCAGTGGGACAGTTTACGAGCAGTACTTC.

J is TRBJ2-5 and V is TRBV7-9; possibly TRBD1 or TRBD2 for D (5 bases each). This CDR3 has 14 amino acids. Germline values: CDR1 SEHNR, CDR2 FQNEAQ (reference sequence). Trimming shortened V by 1 base and J by 1 base, and 7 bases separated the two germline ends. The CDR3 protein is CASSLGGVQETQYF. The CDR3 DNA reads TGTGCCAGCAGCTTAGGAGGGGTCCAAGAGACCCAGTACTTC. Drawing the rest from reference TRBV7-9 and TRBJ2-5, the complete variable domain is DTGVSQNPRHKITKRGQNVTFRCDPISEHNRLYWYRQTLGQGPEFLTYFQNEAQLEKSRLLSDRFSAERPKGSFSTLEIQRTEQGDSAMYLCASSLGGVQETQYFGPGTRLLVL.

This chain links TRBV25-1 with TRBJ2-7; D ambiguous. The CDR3 loop spans 13 amino acids. V shed 10 bases and J shed 6 bases, with 19 bases lying between them. The germline CDR1 and CDR2 sequences are MGHDK and SYGVNS. CDR3 coding DNA: TGTGCCACCCGAACACCGAATGTGGGCGAGCAGTACTTC. This encodes CATRTPNVGEQYF.

The V gene is TRBV5-1, the J gene TRBJ1-3; D might be TRBD1 (5 bases). Germline CDR1 reads SGHRS; CDR2 reads YFSETQ. This CDR3 has 16 residues. Trimming stripped 4 bases from V and 0 bases from J, with 14 bases between. The CDR3 coding sequence is TGCGCCAGCAGCGACAGCCTAACAAGCTCTGGAAACACCATATATTTT. Amino acid sequence: CASSDSLTSSGNTIYF.

This chain links TRBV11-2 with TRBJ2-3; 9 nucleotides match TRBD1. Germline V lookup: CDR1 SGHAT, CDR2 FQNNGV. Losses at the gene ends were 5 bases for V and 1 base for J; bases not matched to a gene: 1. This CDR3 has 14 residues. CDR3 nucleotides: TGTGCCAGCAGCAGGACAGGGGGCACAGATACGCAGTATTTT. Translating gives CASSRTGGTDTQYF.

The V gene is TRBV6-5, the J gene TRBJ2-5; D call uncertain. The V end was cut by 2 bases, the J end by 8 bases, with 6 bases between. Germline assignment: CDR1 MNHEY and CDR2 SVGAGI. This CDR3 comprises 11 residues. CDR3 residues: CASSYQKTQYF. CDR3 DNA: TGTGCCAGCAGTTACCAGAAAACCCAGTACTTC.

The gene calls are TRBV30 and TRBJ1-4, with D hard to call. The CDR3 sequence is 13 residues long. V was pared by 0 bases and J by 10 bases, with 12 bases between. Germline V gives CDR1 GTSNPN, CDR2 SVGIG (reference sequence). The CDR3 DNA sequence: TGTGCCTGGAGTGTATCAAGGAGCGGAAAACTGTTTTTT. This translates into CAWSVSRSGKLFF.

CDR3 sequence: CASSFGQPTTYGYTF. The CDR3, as DNA: TGTGCCAGCAGCTTCGGCCAGCCCACCACCTATGGCTACACCTTC. The rearrangement uses TRBV7-2 and TRBJ1-2; D is ambiguous. Looked up from germline, CDR1 is SGHTA and CDR2 is FQGNSA. The V end was cut by 3 bases, the J end by 4 bases, with 15 bases between. The CDR3 is 15 amino acids.

This clone came up once. This chain uses TRBV7-6 with TRBJ2-3; tentative D call: TRBD1 (5 bases). CDR3 length equals 13 residues. The germline V and J ends were trimmed by 7 bases and 0 bases, with 8 bases remaining between them. Germline V lookup: CDR1 SGHVS, CDR2 FNYEAQ. The CDR3, as DNA: TGTGCCAGCAAGGGGTCAAGCACAGATACGCAGTATTTT. Its protein product is CASKGSSTDTQYF.

The chain recombines TRBV5-1 with TRBJ1-1, with D unresolved. Germline V gives CDR1 SGHRS, CDR2 YFSETQ. V lost 4 bases to trimming and J lost 7 bases, with 20 bases between them. CDR3 size: 15 residues. As DNA, the CDR3 is TGCGCCAGCAGCCCCAAAGGAGGGTCGGGTGGTGAAGCTTTCTTT. Translating it yields CASSPKGGSGGEAFF.

The gene calls are TRBV25-1 and TRBJ1-1; possibly TRBD1 for D (5 bases). V was pared by 6 bases and J by 0 bases, with 11 bases between. The CDR3 extends over 14 amino acids. Germline-derived CDR1 and CDR2 are MGHDK and SYGVNS. This chain's CDR3 is CASRETALNTEAFF. The CDR3 coding sequence is TGTGCCAGCAGGGAGACAGCCTTGAACACTGAAGCTTTCTTT. Together with reference TRBV25-1 and TRBJ1-1, the CDR3 gives the full variable domain: EADIYQTPRYLVIGTGKKITLECSQTMGHDKMYWYQQDPGMELHLIHYSYGVNSTEKGDLSSESTVSRIRTEHFPLTLESARPSHTSQYLCASRETALNTEAFFGQGTRLTVV.

The chain recombines TRBV19 with TRBJ2-7, with D perhaps matching TRBD1 or TRBD2 (5 bases each). Trimming removed 4 bases at V and 3 bases at J, with 10 bases between. The germline gives CDR1 LNHDA, CDR2 SQIVND (reference sequence). This CDR3 is 13 amino acids long. The DNA of the CDR3 is TGTGCCAGTAGTAGGGGGTCCCGCTACGAGCAGTACTTC. It encodes CASSRGSRYEQYF.

The chain employs TRBV18 and TRBJ2-7; D is possibly TRBD1 (5 bases). Trimming took 4 bases from V and 6 from J, leaving 16 bases between them. CDR1 is KGHSH and CDR2 is LQKENI in the germline V gene. The CDR3 totals 14 residues. The CDR3: CASSLSGRKGEQYF. In nucleotides, the CDR3 is TGTGCCAGCTCACTTTCAGGGCGTAAAGGCGAGCAGTACTTC.

The chain combines TRBV11-2 with TRBJ1-1; a possible D gene is TRBD1 (6 bases). V lost 7 bases, J lost 9 bases, and 15 bases lay in between. CDR3 length: 12 amino acids. Germline V gene sequence: CDR1 SGHAT, CDR2 FQNNGV. The CDR3 DNA reads TGTGCCAGCACTAAGTCACAGGGAAAAGCTTTCTTT. Translation: CASTKSQGKAFF.

The chain carries TRBV5-1 and TRBJ1-2, with no clear D. Germline CDR1 SGHRS, CDR2 YFSETQ. The V gene lost 5 bases and the J gene lost 6 bases, with 11 bases spanning the gap. This CDR3 spans 12 amino acids. Here the CDR3 DNA reads TGCGCCAGCAGGCCAACTGGGGATGGCTACACCTTC. Translating it yields CASRPTGDGYTF. Full variable domain (rest looked up from reference TRBV5-1 and TRBJ1-2): KAGVTQTPRYLIKTRGQQVTLSCSPISGHRSVSWYQQTPGQGLQFLFEYFSETQRNKGNFPGRFSGRQFSNSRSEMNVSTLELGDSALYLCASRPTGDGYTFGSGTRLTVV.

This rearrangement joins TRBV5-1 to TRBJ1-2; D gene ambiguous. Germline lookup yields CDR1 SGHRS and CDR2 YFSETQ. V lost 7 bases and J 6 bases, leaving 19 bases between the germline ends. This CDR3 has 14 residues. The CDR3 nucleotides are TGCGCCAGCCGAGCGGGAGGCGCCGGTGATGGCTACACCTTC. This gives the protein CASRAGGAGDGYTF.

V and J are TRBV5-6 and TRBJ2-5; tentative D call: TRBD1 (6 bases). CDR1 is SGHDT, CDR2 YYEEEE, per germline. This CDR3 region has 16 residues. Trimming removed 2 bases at V and 7 bases at J, with 21 bases between. The CDR3 is CASSFRQDLRRATQYF. As DNA, the CDR3 is TGTGCCAGCAGCTTTCGACAGGACCTCAGACGGGCGACCCAGTACTTC.

The V gene is TRBV29-1, the J gene TRBJ2-7; unclear D gene. The CDR3 spans 13 residues. Germline values: CDR1 SQVTM, CDR2 ANQGSEA. The V gene lost 0 bases and the J gene lost 5 bases, with 11 bases spanning the gap. The CDR3 sequence is CSVEEGIVDEQYF. CDR3 in DNA: TGCAGCGTTGAAGAGGGGATCGTGGACGAGCAGTACTTC.

A single count supports this clone. This chain joins TRBV7-9 and TRBJ1-1, with TRBD1 identical over 10 bases. This CDR3 contains 14 residues. The germline gives CDR1 SEHNR, CDR2 FQNEAQ (reference sequence). V lost 5 bases to trimming and J lost 5 bases; unmatched junction nucleotides: 5. The CDR3 DNA reads TGTGCCAGCAGCCAAAGGGACAGGGGAACTGAAGCTTTCTTT. Protein product: CASSQRDRGTEAFF.

The chain joins TRBV19 to TRBJ2-7; D remains unclear. The ends were cut back, 4 bases at V and 1 base at J, with 8 bases in the middle. Germline assignment: CDR1 LNHDA and CDR2 SQIVND (reference sequence). The CDR3 extends over 13 amino acids. The CDR3 nucleotides are TGTGCCAGTAGTACCGACCATTCCTACGAGCAGTACTTC. This translates into CASSTDHSYEQYF.

This chain links TRBV6-5 with TRBJ1-1, with D perhaps TRBD1 (5 bases). CDR3 length equals 15 residues. Germline V gene sequence: CDR1 MNHEY, CDR2 SVGAGI. Trimming cost V 5 bases and J 2 bases, with 15 bases left between them. The CDR3 is CASSLDPGLNTEAFF. DNA for the CDR3: TGTGCCAGCAGTCTTGACCCGGGACTAAACACTGAAGCTTTCTTT.

The rearrangement links TRBV18 to TRBJ1-5; possibly TRBD1 for D (6 bases). V gave up 4 bases and J gave up 4 bases, with 14 bases separating them. The CDR3 runs to 15 residues. The germline CDR1 and CDR2 sequences are KGHSH and LQKENI. Written as DNA, the CDR3 is TGTGCCAGCTCACAGACCGGACAGCCGAATCAGCCCCAGCATTTT. Protein sequence: CASSQTGQPNQPQHF.